This TCR beta chain was captured in a study of blood T cell repertoires in COVID-19. Using immunoSEQ multiplex PCR, the repertoire was profiled, and TCRdb retains in-frame clones only, with some absent. Of about 120,000 clones in the sample, roughly nine tenths were seen once. The CDR3 is 15 amino acids. With V trimmed by 9 bases and J by 1 base, 11 bases remained unmatched. Germline CDR1 and CDR2: SNHLY and FYNNEI. This clone came up once. The chain carries TRBV2 and TRBJ1-2; TRBD1 aligns across 7 bases. The receptor comes from a human donor in a cohort sampled during active COVID-19. Sample: peripheral blood. The CDR3 sequence: CASGRQGMDNYGYTF. The CDR3 bases are TGTGCCAGTGGGCGACAGGGAATGGATAACTATGGCTACACCTTC.